This T cell receptor (beta chain) was obtained from a study of cytomegalovirus exposure and HLA in healthy donors. The V gene end was trimmed by 6 bases and the J gene end by 10 bases; junction bases not matched to a gene: 6. The CDR3 contains 12 residues. Per the germline V gene, CDR1 is MDHEN and CDR2 is SYDVKM. Use of 60 Vbeta and 13 Jbeta primers characterized the PCR. Libraries were prepared by immunoSEQ multiplex PCR; TCRdb keeps only in-frame clonotypes and omits some of them. Recorded for this sample: tens of thousands of clones. The sample taken for sequencing was PBMCs. The V gene is TRBV28, the J gene TRBJ1-1; 9 nucleotides align to TRBD1. This sequence originates from a middle-aged man in good health and CMV-seropositive. The CDR3 DNA follows: TGTGCCAGCAGACGGGACAGGGTAAGAGCTTTCTTT. Translating gives CASRRDRVRAFF. The entire variable domain, with the rest obtained from reference TRBV28 and TRBJ1-1, is as follows: DVKVTQSSRYLVKRTGEKVFLECVQDMDHENMFWYRQDPGLGLRLIYFSYDVKMKEKGDIPEGYSVSREKKERFSLILESASTNQTSMYLCASRRDRVRAFFGQGTRLTVV.